This T cell receptor (beta chain) was sequenced during a study of metastatic and nonmetastatic thyroid tumors. As for the study in general: Repertoires were compared across blood and tumor or nodule tissue from malignant and benign thyroid patients.

Whole-study findings and limits: The study reportedly found significantly higher TCR beta diversity in malignant thyroid tumors than benign nodules, in blood and tumor.

Thyroid surgery was performed in patients who had received no treatment beforehand. V dropped 5 bases and J dropped 7 bases, with 14 bases sitting between them. The CDR3 has 14 amino acids. The table lists this clone with many counts. The target antigen is unknown. Under the authors' procedure: A classifier of distant metastasis in papillary thyroid cancer was built from CDR3 differences (across clinicopathological groups). TCRdb redid the clone calls on the PCR reads using MiXCR. TCRdb, rather than the study authors, made the V and J calls. Among about 50,000 clones listed, 20% to 25% were seen once. Sequenced: blood. The chain couples TRBV12-3 or TRBV12-4 to TRBJ2-2; tentative D call: TRBD1 (6 bases). This clonotype was obtained from a female donor with papillary thyroid cancer or a benign thyroid nodule (not recorded which). Some clones in this sample may be carry-over from other donors' samples. The CDR3 loop reads CASSTLPGVGELFF. In DNA, the CDR3 is TGTGCCAGCAGTACCCTTCCAGGGGTCGGGGAGCTGTTTTTT.